This T cell receptor (beta chain) was profiled in a study of blood T cell repertoires in COVID-19. Study at large: PBMCs, B-cell-depleted T cells, or T cells provided the cDNA or gDNA that made up the material.

Authors' methods: Estimation of nucleated cell counts was performed using reference gene primer amplification. Assay used: immunoSEQ multiplex PCR; TCRdb lists only in-frame clones, some missing. V, J and clone size are those of that table, while D and trimming were read from the DNA. This sample yields some 80,000 clones, of which about 89% are seen a single time; around 5% belongs to the top ten. Per germline, CDR1 SGHKS and CDR2 YYEKEE (reference sequence). V lost 1 base, J lost 6 bases, and 10 bases stayed unmatched. This CDR3 is 16 amino acids long. This sequence joins TRBV5-5 and TRBJ1-5; 7 bases match TRBD1. Sample: peripheral blood. The clonotype was recovered from a man aged 45 to 65 with active or convalescent COVID-19. CDR3 sequence (DNA): TGTGCCAGCAGCTTGCTCGGCAGGGGGGAGAGTCAGCCCCAGCATTTT. The encoded protein is CASSLLGRGESQPQHF.